Described below is a single TCR beta chain sequence and its context. This entry belongs to a study of technical replicates of blood from several donors. This CDR3 has 14 amino acids. Germline loops: CDR1 MDHEN, CDR2 SYDVKM. V lost 4 bases, J lost 7 bases, and 6 bases stayed unmatched. Sequenced by immunoSEQ multiplex PCR; TCRdb stores in-frame clones only, minus some. The profile shows 60,000 to 90,000 clones, approximately 97% of them singletons. The rearrangement uses TRBV28 and TRBJ1-4; 7 nucleotides align to TRBD1. The sample consisted of T cells isolated from PBMCs. The TCR originated in a human donor in good health. CDR3 residues: CASSSGGSGEKLFF. The CDR3 DNA sequence: TGTGCCAGCAGTTCAGGGGGTAGTGGTGAAAAACTGTTTTTT.